The 10 T cell receptor beta chains below were found in one sample sequenced in a study of T-cell reconstitution after alpha-beta-depleted transplantation in children. The library targeted TCRbeta and was prepared with unique molecular identifiers. MiXCR, applied by TCRdb to the PCR reads, yields one record per CDR3 protein. This table holds about 97,000 distinct CDR3 sequences, 4.5% to 7.5% found once. Material: PBMCs, mostly from graft donor cells, obtained 60 days after TCRalphabeta/CD19-depleted stem cell transplant. The receptors originated from a female patient between 2 and 10 years old who had a stem cell transplant for Fanconi anemia, so the T cells may come from the graft donor.

In its sample, this clonotype was seen many times. This chain links TRBV29-1 with TRBJ2-7; D may match TRBD1 or TRBD2 (6 bases each). The CDR3 loop spans 13 amino acids. Germline assignment: CDR1 SQVTM and CDR2 ANQGSEA. Trimming removed 2 bases from V and 3 bases from J, with 11 bases in between. This CDR3 is CSVERLGGYEQYF. The CDR3 bases are TGCAGCGTTGAAAGACTAGGGGGCTACGAGCAGTACTTC.

This clonotype has more than one count but fewer than ten. The chain recombines TRBV30 with TRBJ1-1; a possible D gene is TRBD1 (6 bases). Trimming removed 6 bases at V and 0 bases at J, with 11 bases between. The CDR3 runs 13 residues. Germline loops: CDR1 GTSNPN, CDR2 SVGIG (reference sequence). CDR3 loop: CACLRDMNTEAFF. The CDR3 nucleotides read TGTGCCTGTCTTAGGGACATGAACACTGAAGCTTTCTTT.

The J gene is TRBJ1-3, the V gene TRBV7-6, with TRBD1 as a possible D gene (6 bases). The CDR3 runs to 17 residues. The V end lost 5 bases, the J end lost 1 base, and 18 bases lay between the germline ends. The germline gives CDR1 SGHVS, CDR2 FNYEAQ. The chain's CDR3 is CASSPRAGVSSGNTIYF. CDR3 coding DNA: TGTGCCAGCAGCCCCCGGGCAGGGGTATCGTCTGGAAACACCATATATTTT.

This clonotype was counted between two and nine times. The chain employs TRBV2 and TRBJ2-1; 11 bases fit TRBD1. Germline V gene data show CDR1 as SNHLY and CDR2 as FYNNEI. This CDR3 has 13 amino acids. Losses at the gene ends were 8 bases for V and 6 bases for J; bases not matched to a gene: 3. Written as DNA, the CDR3 is TGTGCCAGCCGGGACAGGGGGGGCAATGAGCAGTTCTTC. Amino acid sequence: CASRDRGGNEQFF.

The table lists this clonotype with a few counts. This sequence joins TRBV27 and TRBJ2-7; 12 bases align to TRBD2. The V segment lost 0 bases and the J segment 3 bases; nucleotides outside the gene matches: 12. This CDR3 has 19 residues. Germline values: CDR1 MNHEY, CDR2 SMNVEV (reference sequence). CDR3 sequence reads: CASSLSFWSSGRVIYEQYF. CDR3 in DNA: TGTGCCAGCAGTTTATCGTTTTGGTCTAGCGGGAGGGTTATCTACGAGCAGTACTTC.

This clonotype was detected many times. The CDR3 DNA reads TGTGCCAGCAGTTTAAGGCGGCTAGCGGTACACGGGGAGCTGTTTTTT. Amino acids: CASSLRRLAVHGELFF. This chain uses TRBV12-3 or TRBV12-4 with TRBJ2-2; 7 nucleotides agree with TRBD2. The V segment lost 2 bases and the J segment 7 bases; nucleotides outside the gene matches: 10. The CDR3 has 16 residues.

This clonotype was picked up many times. The genes are TRBV11-2 and TRBJ1-1; tentatively, D is TRBD1 (5 bases). The V gene's germline CDR1 is SGHAT and CDR2 FQNNGV. Deletions cut 4 bases from V and 1 base from J, with 13 bases between. There are 15 residues in the CDR3. The CDR3 is CASSSPGLTNTEAFF. CDR3 sequence (DNA): TGTGCCAGCAGCTCCCCAGGGTTGACGAACACTGAAGCTTTCTTT.

This clonotype was recorded at least ten times. This rearrangement joins TRBV29-1 to TRBJ1-1; weak D call: TRBD1 (6 bases). The V end was cut by 6 bases, the J end by 0 bases, with 14 bases between. In germline, CDR1 is SQVTM, CDR2 ANQGSEA. The CDR3 has 14 amino acids. In nucleotides, the CDR3 is TGCAGCGTCATTAAGTCAGGGGTGAACACTGAAGCTTTCTTT. It codes for CSVIKSGVNTEAFF.

In its sample, this clonotype was seen many times. The rearrangement links TRBV29-1 to TRBJ2-5; 12 bases match TRBD2. The CDR3 has 13 residues. Germline values: CDR1 SQVTM, CDR2 ANQGSEA. After removal of 6 bases from V and 5 bases from J, the junction contained 4 bases not matched to a gene. The CDR3 spells CSVLAGGGETQYF. The CDR3 DNA is TGCAGCGTCCTAGCGGGAGGGGGGGAGACCCAGTACTTC.

This clonotype was found a few times. A read error may produce the germline difference seen at one junction end. The chain carries TRBV5-1 and TRBJ2-2; the D gene is possibly TRBD1 (6 bases). The germline V gene has CDR1 SGHRS and CDR2 YFSETQ. This CDR3 contains 15 residues. CDR3 sequence: CASSLRRGDTGELFF. The CDR3 DNA reads TGCGCCAGCAGCTTAAGAAGAGGGGACACCGGGGAGTTGTTTTTT.